The rows below give T cell receptor beta chains drawn from one sample of a study of blood T cell repertoires in COVID-19. The protocol was immunoSEQ multiplex PCR, while the TCRdb copy is restricted to in-frame clones and leaves out a portion. This table has 89,000 or so clones, less than 85% appearing once. The sequencing sample was made of peripheral blood. The receptor source for this set is an elderly man with acute or convalescent COVID-19. CDR3s include the opening cysteine and the closing phenylalanine or tryptophan. The order of the fields is CDR3 length, clone size, J gene, V gene, D gene, CDR3 DNA, CDR3 protein. D genes are given only for firm matches. Clone sizes are given selectively: once, few, many, or a class where the clone is expanded.

16	.	TRBJ2-1	TRBV3-1/TRBV3-2	TRBD2	TGTGCCAGCAGCCCAAGACTAGCGAGAGAAATCAATGAGCAGTTCTTC	CASSPRLAREINEQFF
15	.	TRBJ2-2	TRBV5-1	.	TGCGCCAGCAGCTTGGGAGTCGGGAACACCGGGGAGCTGTTTTTT	CASSLGVGNTGELFF
15	.	TRBJ1-1	TRBV3-1/TRBV3-2	TRBD1	TGTGCCAGCAGCCAATTACAGGGGGGGGGCACTGAAGCTTTCTTT	CASSQLQGGGTEAFF
15	.	TRBJ2-7	TRBV21-1	.	TGTGCCAGCAGCATGAAGCGGGGGAGCTCCTACGAGCAGTACTTC	CASSMKRGSSYEQYF
14	.	TRBJ2-7	TRBV19	.	TGTGCCAGTAGTATTGCGTCTAGGCCGAACGAGCAGTACTTC	CASSIASRPNEQYF
13	.	TRBJ1-4	TRBV13	.	TGTGCCAGCAGCTTAGAGGGGTATGAAAAACTGTTTTTT	CASSLEGYEKLFF
15	.	TRBJ2-7	TRBV6-2/TRBV6-3	TRBD1	TGTGCCAGCAGTTCCGGACAGGGGGACGTTAACGAGCAGTACTTC	CASSSGQGDVNEQYF
17	.	TRBJ2-5	TRBV4-3	TRBD2	TGCGCCAGCAGCCAAGTGGGAAGCGGGAGAATGAAAGAGACCCAGTACTTC	CASSQVGSGRMKETQYF
15	.	TRBJ1-2	TRBV6-5	TRBD1	TGTGCCAGCAGCCCCCCCGGGACAGCGAACTATGGCTACACCTTC	CASSPPGTANYGYTF
15	.	TRBJ1-1	TRBV5-6	TRBD1	TGTGCCAGCAGCGCCGGGACAGGGAGGGACACTGAAGCTTTCTTT	CASSAGTGRDTEAFF
17	.	TRBJ2-2	TRBV24-1	TRBD2	TGTGCCACCAGTGAGCCGACTAGCGGGAGGGCCACCGGGGAGCTGTTTTTT	CATSEPTSGRATGELFF
14	.	TRBJ1-2	TRBV19	.	TGTGCCAGTACCCTGCTAAGGCAGGGAGGAGGCTACACCTTC	CASTLLRQGGGYTF
15	.	TRBJ1-2	TRBV3-1/TRBV3-2	TRBD1	TGTGCCAGCAGCCAACAGCCCGGGACAGGGTATGGCTACACCTTC	CASSQQPGTGYGYTF
17	once	TRBJ2-2	TRBV3-1/TRBV3-2	.	TGTGCCAGCAGCCAGACGAGAGCCGGGAGAGGGGCCGGGGAGCTGTTTTTT	CASSQTRAGRGAGELFF
16	.	TRBJ1-6	TRBV9	TRBD1	TGTGCCAGCAGCGTAGTGGGACAGGGGCGGAATTCACCCCTCCACTTT	CASSVVGQGRNSPLHF
16	.	TRBJ2-1	TRBV5-6	.	TGTGCCAGCAGCGGTTATAGCGGAGTGGGGCACAATGAGCAGTTCTTC	CASSGYSGVGHNEQFF
15	.	TRBJ2-5	TRBV7-2	TRBD1	TGTGCCAGCAGCCTCCGGGGACAGGGTTTGGAGACCCAGTACTTC	CASSLRGQGLETQYF
15	.	TRBJ2-5	TRBV18	.	TGTGCCAGCTCACAAATGAATCAGGGCGGAGAGACCCAGTACTTC	CASSQMNQGGETQYF
15	.	TRBJ1-4	TRBV6-5	.	TGTGCCAGCAGCACCCAGGGGCCAACTAATGAAAAACTGTTTTTT	CASSTQGPTNEKLFF
12	.	TRBJ1-6	TRBV11-2	TRBD1	TGTGCCAGCAGAGCGGGGGACAGGGCCCTCCACTTT	CASRAGDRALHF
14	.	TRBJ2-5	TRBV5-1	.	TGCGCCAGCAGCTTGGAGGGGGGGCGCGAGACCCAGTACTTC	CASSLEGGRETQYF
14	few	TRBJ2-4	TRBV6-4	TRBD1	TGTGCCAGCAGTGGATGGGACAGGTTCGACATTCAGTACTTC	CASSGWDRFDIQYF
17	.	TRBJ1-5	TRBV5-8	TRBD1	TGTGCCAGCAGTCCTGGTTGGGCAGGGGGGACGAAGCAGCCCCAGCATTTT	CASSPGWAGGTKQPQHF
13	.	TRBJ1-3	TRBV5-1	.	TGCGCCAGCACCCTCGACGGGGGAAACACCATATATTTT	CASTLDGGNTIYF
16	.	TRBJ2-2	TRBV18	.	TGTGCCAGCTCACCGGAGGGACTTCTGAACACCGGGGAGCTGTTTTTT	CASSPEGLLNTGELFF
18	.	TRBJ1-5	TRBV18	.	TGTGCCAGCTCACCAGCAACGGGACTCCGGCCCAGCAATCAGCCCCAGCATTTT	CASSPATGLRPSNQPQHF
16	.	TRBJ2-3	TRBV9	.	TGTGCCAGCAGCGTAGTGGAGAGAGGGTGGACAGATACGCAGTATTTT	CASSVVERGWTDTQYF
13	.	TRBJ2-5	TRBV15	TRBD1	TGTGCCACCAGCGCCCGGGACAGAGAGACCCAGTACTTC	CATSARDRETQYF
13	.	TRBJ2-3	TRBV28	.	TGTGCCAGCAGGTCCGGGAGTTGGAATACGCAGTATTTT	CASRSGSWNTQYF
15	.	TRBJ2-2	TRBV7-2	TRBD2	TGTGCCAGCGCCCGGGAGGCGCGGGAAAGCGGGGAGCTGTTTTTT	CASAREARESGELFF
17	.	TRBJ1-1	TRBV7-8	.	TGTGCCAGCAGCTTTAAGGGGGGGCAGGGAGGTGGCACTGAAGCTTTCTTT	CASSFKGGQGGGTEAFF
13	few	TRBJ2-5	TRBV5-4	.	TGTGCCAGCAGCTTGGTACTGGAAGAGACCCAGTACTTC	CASSLVLEETQYF
13	.	TRBJ2-1	TRBV24-1	TRBD2	TGTGCCACCAGTGTGGGACTAGCGGAAAAGCAGTTCTTC	CATSVGLAEKQFF
11	.	TRBJ2-5	TRBV15	.	TGTGCCACCAGCTTTCGGGAGACCCAGTACTTC	CATSFRETQYF
14	.	TRBJ1-5	TRBV7-2	.	TGTGCCAGCAGCTTAGATTCTCCCGGGCAGCCCCAGCATTTT	CASSLDSPGQPQHF
18	.	TRBJ2-1	TRBV19	TRBD2	TGTGCCAGTAGTATAGCTCCTAGCGGAGCGAGCTCCTACAATGAGCAGTTCTTC	CASSIAPSGASSYNEQFF
15	.	TRBJ2-2	TRBV7-3	.	TGTGCCAGCACCGAGTCGACTAGGGGCACCGGGGAGCTGTTTTTT	CASTESTRGTGELFF
16	once	TRBJ2-7	TRBV5-6	TRBD2	TGTGCCAGCAGCGGACCAGGACTAGCGGGGAACTACGAGCAGTACTTC	CASSGPGLAGNYEQYF
17	.	TRBJ1-3	TRBV30	.	TGTGCCTGGAGGGGGGGAAGGGGAAGGGGCTCTGGAAACACCATATATTTT	CAWRGGRGRGSGNTIYF
14	.	TRBJ2-3	TRBV29-1	TRBD2	TGCAGCCTCAGGACTAGCGGGGCACGTTATACGCAGTATTTT	CSLRTSGARYTQYF
15	.	TRBJ2-3	TRBV11-3	.	TGTGCCAGCAGCCGTCGGCAGGGTGACACAGATACGCAGTATTTT	CASSRRQGDTDTQYF
13	.	TRBJ2-1	TRBV3-1/TRBV3-2	.	TGTGCCAGCAGCCAAGGGGCGTTACTTGAGCAGTTCTTC	CASSQGALLEQFF
14	.	TRBJ1-1	TRBV7-2	.	TGTGCCAGCAGCTTAGGGCCCTCGAACACTGAAGCTTTCTTT	CASSLGPSNTEAFF
16	.	TRBJ1-1	TRBV7-2	TRBD1	TGTGCCAGCAGCTTATCCCCCGGGACAGCCAACACTGAAGCTTTCTTT	CASSLSPGTANTEAFF